These 6 T cell receptor beta chains came from one sample sequenced in a study of blood T cell repertoires in COVID-19. TCRdb keeps only in-frame clones here, not all; method: immunoSEQ multiplex PCR. Here the sample spans roughly 430,000 clones, around nine tenths being singletons. Specimen: PBMCs or T cells enriched from blood (not recorded which). The source is a young woman who had been exposed to COVID-19.

V usage is TRBV9 and J usage is TRBJ2-6; D remains ambiguous. CDR1 is SGDLS and CDR2 is YYNGEE in the germline V gene. The V end lost 3 bases, the J end lost 0 bases, and 7 bases lay between the germline ends. CDR3 length equals 15 residues. The CDR3 here is CASSARASGANVLTF. The CDR3 coding sequence is TGTGCCAGCAGCGCCCGCGCCTCTGGGGCCAACGTCCTGACTTTC.

This clone was seen more than once but under ten times. The chain links TRBV19 to TRBJ1-6, with D tentatively TRBD1 (6 bases). V was shortened by 4 bases and J by 8 bases, with 18 bases between the two germline ends. This CDR3 region has 16 residues. CDR1 is LNHDA, CDR2 SQIVND, per germline (reference sequence). The CDR3: CASSTGQSWGHSPLHF. The DNA for the CDR3 is TGTGCCAGTAGTACCGGACAGTCCTGGGGACATTCACCCCTCCACTTT.

The chain combines TRBV5-1 with TRBJ1-4; D remains ambiguous. The CDR3 loop spans 16 amino acids. Germline lookup yields CDR1 SGHRS and CDR2 YFSETQ. Trimming cost V 0 bases and J 0 bases, with 9 bases left between them. The CDR3 sequence is CASSLAARTTNEKLFF. CDR3 DNA sequence: TGCGCCAGCAGCTTGGCCGCGAGAACAACTAATGAAAAACTGTTTTTT.

V gene TRBV5-8 combines with J gene TRBJ1-2; 8 bases are shared with TRBD1. The CDR3 spans 18 residues. Per germline, CDR1 SGHTS and CDR2 YDEGEE. With V trimmed by 1 base and J by 4 bases, 15 bases remained unmatched. CDR3 loop: CASSLYRRDRRTGYGYTF. CDR3 in DNA: TGTGCCAGCAGCTTGTATCGCCGGGACAGGCGTACTGGCTATGGCTACACCTTC.

CDR3 DNA: TGTGCCAGCAGTACTTTGACGGGATTACTAGAGACCCAGTACTTC. It encodes CASSTLTGLLETQYF. The chain recombines TRBV28 with TRBJ2-5; D might be TRBD2 (5 bases). The CDR3 has 15 amino acids. Deletions cut 5 bases from V and 4 bases from J, with 17 bases between. CDR1 and CDR2 (germline): MDHEN, SYDVKM.

This sequence joins TRBV7-2 and TRBJ2-5, with D perhaps TRBD2 (5 bases). The CDR3 runs to 16 residues. Trimming stripped 5 bases from V and 4 bases from J, with 20 bases between. From germline, CDR1 is SGHTA and CDR2 FQGNSA. CDR3 residues: CASSPPVRGFGETQYF. Written as DNA, the CDR3 is TGTGCCAGCAGCCCCCCCGTTCGAGGGTTTGGAGAGACCCAGTACTTC.